This TCR beta chain was documented in a study of CD8 T cells in Susac syndrome. Study results and caveats: Only a relatively small number of individuals were included in the TCR sequencing and HLA analysis.

As to this clonotype: Its antigen is unknown.

CDR3 length: 14 amino acids. Germline V gives CDR1 SGHAT, CDR2 FQNNGV. V shed 6 bases and J shed 3 bases, with 15 bases lying between them. CD8+ and CD4+ T cells circulating in blood were sequenced for TCR beta. It was with random hexamers that 0.5 to 1 ug RNA was reverse transcribed. The immunoSEQ assay covered 54 Vbeta and 13 Jbeta segments for CDR3. TCRdb itself ran the immunoSEQ multiplex PCR reads through MiXCR, one entry per CDR3 protein. The data contain approximately 110,000 distinct CDR3 sequences, 90% to 95% of them singletons. This receptor was obtained from a human donor with multiple sclerosis. The sequenced sample consisted of CD8+ T cells from PBMCs. The chain carries TRBV11-2 and TRBJ2-7, with a tentative D call TRBD2 (5 bases). CDR3 in DNA: TGTGCCAGCAGGGGAATCGTCGGGGTCTACGAGCAGTACTTC. It yields the protein CASRGIVGVYEQYF.